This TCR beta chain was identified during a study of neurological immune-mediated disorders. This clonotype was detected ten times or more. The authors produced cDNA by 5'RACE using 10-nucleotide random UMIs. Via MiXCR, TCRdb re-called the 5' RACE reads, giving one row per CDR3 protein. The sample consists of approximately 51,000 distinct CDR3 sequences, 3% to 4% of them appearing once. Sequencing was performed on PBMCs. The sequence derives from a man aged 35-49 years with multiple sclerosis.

CDR3 sequence reads: CASSLDSTSTDTQYF. The CDR3, as DNA: TGCGCCAGCAGTCTTGACAGCACTAGCACAGATACGCAGTATTTT. This chain uses TRBV5-1 with TRBJ2-3; D perhaps matches TRBD1 (5 bases). Between the trimmed V and J ends, which lost 5 bases and 0 bases, there was a span of 13 bases. The CDR3 has 15 residues. The V gene's germline CDR1 is SGHRS and CDR2 YFSETQ.